This TCR beta chain appears in the sequencing data of a study of shared clonotypes between healthy human individuals. Across the whole study: A couple of women and three men aged 18 to 49 made up the donors.

Trimming removed 6 bases at V and 4 bases at J, with 10 bases between. CDR3 size: 12 residues. Germline-derived CDR1 and CDR2 are MDHEN and SYDVKM. Here immunoSEQ multiplex PCR was the method, and the copy in TCRdb shows in-frame clones only, minus some. In the table there are a few million clones, around nine tenths of which are singletons. Every one of the donors was a Caucasian adult that lived in Nashville, Tennessee. This clone was counted once. Other nucleotide sequences in the sample specify the same CDR3. This chain joins TRBV28 and TRBJ2-7; D remains ambiguous. The TCR comes from a man younger than 35 in good health. The material sequenced was naive CD4+ T cells sorted from blood. Specified subset: CD45RA+ positively selected. The CDR3 loop is CASSLGKYEQYF. DNA of the CDR3: TGTGCCAGCAGCCTTGGGAAGTACGAGCAGTACTTC. The whole variable domain, filled in from reference TRBV28 and TRBJ2-7, reads DVKVTQSSRYLVKRTGEKVFLECVQDMDHENMFWYRQDPGLGLRLIYFSYDVKMKEKGDIPEGYSVSREKKERFSLILESASTNQTSMYLCASSLGKYEQYFGPGTRLTVT.